Listed here is a single T cell receptor (beta chain). The data were taken from a study of control samples from healthy donors and cancer patients. CDR1 is SGHRS and CDR2 is YFSETQ in the germline V gene. Trimming removed 4 bases from V and 0 bases from J, with 16 bases in between. CDR3 length: 16 residues. Sequenced by immunoSEQ multiplex PCR; TCRdb stores in-frame clones only, minus some. The repertoire includes some 80,000 clones, over 85% of them detected once, and around 5.1% sits in the top ten. The receptor was derived from a man in his fifties or sixties in good health. V and J are TRBV5-1 and TRBJ1-1; D is possibly TRBD1 (5 bases). Sequencing input: blood. The CDR3 reads CASSPGNGAMNTEAFF. CDR3 coding DNA: TGCGCCAGCAGCCCGGGTAATGGGGCCATGAACACTGAAGCTTTCTTT.